The 27 T cell receptor beta chains listed next were all sequenced from one sample in a study of cytomegalovirus exposure and HLA in healthy donors. PCR was performed using 60 Vbeta and 13 Jbeta primers. The table came from immunoSEQ multiplex PCR; TCRdb's copy has only in-frame clones and leaves some out. The sample has about 110,000 clones; about 84% are singletons. Sequenced material: PBMCs. Receptors were obtained from a man aged 25 to 45 in good health and CMV-seronegative.

The chain has TRBV5-1 and TRBJ2-7; D unresolved. The germline V gene encodes CDR1 SGHRS and CDR2 YFSETQ. Between the trimmed V and J ends, which lost 2 bases and 2 bases, there was a span of 5 bases. CDR3 length: 12 amino acids. CDR3 region: CASSLHTYEQYF. CDR3 nucleotide sequence: TGCGCCAGCAGCTTACACACCTACGAGCAGTACTTC.

This sequence joins TRBV2 and TRBJ2-3, with D possibly TRBD2 on 6 matching bases. Trimming removed 3 bases at V and 6 bases at J, with 13 bases between. The CDR3 extends over 14 amino acids. Looked up from germline, CDR1 is SNHLY and CDR2 is FYNNEI. CDR3 residues: CASSEVRGTDTQYF. The CDR3 DNA sequence: TGTGCCAGCAGTGAGGTCCGGGGGACCGATACGCAGTATTTT.

V and J are TRBV5-1 and TRBJ1-2; tentatively, D is TRBD1 (5 bases). Germline V gene lookup returns CDR1 SGHRS and CDR2 YFSETQ. V dropped 4 bases and J dropped 7 bases, with 20 bases sitting between them. This CDR3 is built from 15 residues. The CDR3 is CASSMGPGVVGGYTF. The CDR3, as DNA: TGCGCCAGCAGCATGGGACCGGGGGTCGTCGGTGGCTACACCTTC.

This clone was found once. The rearrangement links TRBV19 to TRBJ2-2; perhaps TRBD2 as D (7 bases). CDR3 size: 15 residues. Trimming pared 3 bases from V and 6 bases from J, leaving 14 bases between. The germline CDR1 and CDR2 sequences are LNHDA and SQIVND (reference sequence). The CDR3 sequence is CASSITQGRAGELFF. The CDR3 nucleotides read TGTGCCAGTAGTATTACCCAGGGGAGGGCCGGGGAGCTGTTTTTT.

The chain links TRBV27 to TRBJ2-7; TRBD1 might be the D (6 bases). The CDR3 runs 13 residues. From germline, CDR1 is MNHEY and CDR2 SMNVEV (reference sequence). V gave up 0 bases and J gave up 7 bases, with 10 bases separating them. CDR3 in amino acids: CASSLSGGWEQYF. The CDR3, as DNA: TGTGCCAGCAGTTTATCTGGGGGCTGGGAGCAGTACTTC.

The chain employs TRBV2 and TRBJ2-1; TRBD2 matches at 16 bases. The germline V gene has CDR1 SNHLY and CDR2 FYNNEI. Unmatched junction bases numbered 18, after V lost 4 bases and J lost 6 bases. The CDR3 is made up of 21 amino acids. The CDR3: CASSGGLAGGPGGGGPNEQFF. DNA for the CDR3: TGTGCCAGCAGTGGGGGACTAGCGGGAGGGCCTGGGGGTGGCGGCCCCAATGAGCAGTTCTTC.

CDR3 sequence (DNA): TGTGCCAGCAGCATGGATGAGCGGCTAGCCTACAATGAGCAGTTCTTC. Translating it yields CASSMDERLAYNEQFF. The chain is built from TRBV7-8 and TRBJ2-1; D is possibly TRBD2 (5 bases). This CDR3 has 16 amino acids. Germline V CDR1 and CDR2: SGHVS, FQNEAQ. Trimming removed 5 bases at V and 2 bases at J, with 16 bases between.

This chain uses TRBV6-9 with TRBJ2-7; perhaps TRBD1 as D (6 bases). Trimming removed 5 bases from V and 0 bases from J, with 14 bases in between. Germline V gene lookup returns CDR1 MNHGY and CDR2 SVAAGI. This CDR3 contains 15 residues. In DNA form, the CDR3 reads TGTGCCAGCAGTGCGGACAGTTCATTCTCCTACGAGCAGTACTTC. It encodes CASSADSSFSYEQYF.

This rearrangement joins TRBV7-6 to TRBJ2-1; the match to TRBD2 covers 7 bases. Germline CDR1 reads SGHVS; CDR2 reads FNYEAQ. The CDR3 is 16 amino acids. The junction had 8 bases not matched to a gene; V was cut back by 5 bases and J by 1 base. CDR3 loop: CASSLRGGGSYNEQFF. DNA for the CDR3: TGTGCCAGCAGCCTTCGTGGGGGAGGGTCCTACAATGAGCAGTTCTTC.

The chain employs TRBV11-2 and TRBJ2-7; TRBD1 agrees at 7 bases. Germline CDR1 SGHAT, CDR2 FQNNGV. The CDR3 sequence is 15 residues long. With 3 bases clipped from V and 6 bases from J, the junction kept 11 bases outside the gene matches. The CDR3 region has the DNA TGTGCCAGCAGCTTCGACCCCGGGACAGTCACCGAGCAGTACTTC. Protein sequence: CASSFDPGTVTEQYF.

The chain employs TRBV2 and TRBJ2-7; 14 bases are shared with TRBD2. Trimming took 6 bases from V and 4 from J; bases not matched to a gene: 14. The germline gives CDR1 SNHLY, CDR2 FYNNEI. The CDR3 length is 18 residues. The CDR3 region has the DNA TGTGCCAGCAGCCCGGGACTAGCGGGAGACAACACGGAGTACGAGCAGTACTTC. Residues: CASSPGLAGDNTEYEQYF.

This rearrangement joins TRBV7-5 to TRBJ1-4; the table's D call TRBD1 went unverified against the DNA. TRBV7-5 is deemed a pseudogene. The CDR3 runs 13 residues. The CDR3 bases are TGTGCCAGAAGACAGGGCGTAGGTGAAAAACTGTTTTTT. Translating gives CARRQGVGEKLFF.

The chain recombines TRBV7-3 with TRBJ2-1; 7 bases are a match to TRBD2. The germline gives CDR1 SGHTA, CDR2 FQGTGA. The CDR3 length is 15 residues. The V and J ends lost 4 bases and 1 base, in that order; junction bases with no gene match: 4. CDR3 protein: CASSYQGGSYNEQFF. The CDR3 coding sequence is TGTGCCAGCAGCTACCAGGGAGGGTCCTACAATGAGCAGTTCTTC.

The CDR3 sequence: CASSLGDRRSYEQYF. CDR3 sequence (DNA): TGTGCCAGCAGCTTAGGGGACAGGCGTTCCTACGAGCAGTACTTC. The V and J genes are TRBV5-4 and TRBJ2-7; 8 bases map to TRBD1. The CDR3 length is 15 residues. The ends lost 2 bases at V and 1 base at J; junction bases unmatched: 5. CDR1 SGHNT and CDR2 YYREEE come from the germline V gene (reference sequence).

To note about this clone: At one boundary the junction diverges from the germline segment, which might be a read error. The chain recombines TRBV15 with TRBJ1-5; D gene unclear. Germline-derived CDR1 and CDR2 are LNHNV and YYDKDF (reference sequence). The CDR3 has 13 residues. For the CDR3, the DNA is TGTGCCACCAGCACGAGGAGCAGTCAGCCCCAGCATTTT. This sequence encodes CATSTRSSQPQHF.

The V and J genes are TRBV29-1 and TRBJ1-3, with 9 nucleotides matching TRBD1. Germline V gene data show CDR1 as SQVTM and CDR2 as ANQGSEA. The trim removed 6 bases at V and 2 bases at J, leaving 8 bases unmatched. This CDR3 comprises 15 residues. CDR3 DNA sequence: TGCAGCGTAACACCGGGACAGGGTGCTGGAAACACCATATATTTT. Translation: CSVTPGQGAGNTIYF.

The chain employs TRBV7-9 and TRBJ1-5, with a weak D call TRBD1 (6 bases). The CDR3 contains 16 residues. From germline, CDR1 is SEHNR and CDR2 FQNEAQ (reference sequence). V was cut by 5 bases and J by 1 base, with 15 bases left in between. DNA for the CDR3: TGTGCCAGCAGCAAAGAGGGGGGGGCGAGCAATCAGCCCCAGCATTTT. This encodes CASSKEGGASNQPQHF.

The chain links TRBV6-5 to TRBJ1-1; D may be TRBD1 (6 bases). V was clipped by 6 bases and J by 4 bases, with 15 bases between them. CDR3 size: 14 residues. Germline V gene lookup returns CDR1 MNHEY and CDR2 SVGAGI. This CDR3 is CASRPTGSGTEAFF. CDR3 bases: TGTGCCAGCAGACCAACAGGGTCAGGCACTGAAGCTTTCTTT.

V is TRBV30 and J is TRBJ1-1; 8 bases map to TRBD1. The CDR3 loop spans 12 amino acids. The ends lost 8 bases at V and 0 bases at J; junction bases unmatched: 2. The V gene's germline CDR1 is GTSNPN and CDR2 SVGIG (reference sequence). The CDR3 nucleotides are TGTGCCGGACAGGGCATGAACACTGAAGCTTTCTTT. This encodes CAGQGMNTEAFF.

V is TRBV14 and J is TRBJ2-3; D might be TRBD2 (6 bases). This CDR3 spans 15 amino acids. V was trimmed by 5 bases and J by 2 bases, leaving 14 bases between them. Germline CDR1 reads SGHDN; CDR2 reads FVKESK. This CDR3 reads CASSSYGRNTDTQYF. In DNA form, the CDR3 reads TGTGCCAGCAGCTCTTACGGGAGAAACACAGATACGCAGTATTTT.

This clone appeared a few times. The chain is built from TRBV6-1 and TRBJ2-7; TRBD1 agrees at 10 bases. Germline trimming cut 8 bases from V and 2 bases from J; bases unmatched to any gene: 9. The CDR3 has 15 amino acids. CDR1 is MNHNS and CDR2 is SASEGT in the germline V gene. DNA for the CDR3: TGTGCCAGCGGAAGACCGGGACAGGGGACCTACGAGCAGTACTTC. Translated, it gives CASGRPGQGTYEQYF.

The genes are TRBV29-1 and TRBJ2-7; the match to TRBD1 covers 7 bases. Germline V CDR1 and CDR2: SQVTM, ANQGSEA. The V segment lost 4 bases and the J segment 2 bases; nucleotides outside the gene matches: 11. There are 15 residues in the CDR3. The CDR3 DNA reads TGCAGCGTTGTAGGGTCGGGACAGAGAACCTACGAGCAGTACTTC. This gives the protein CSVVGSGQRTYEQYF.

Here the CDR3 reads CASSQAPDRTYGYTF. CDR3 nucleotides: TGCGCCAGCAGCCAAGCCCCGGACAGGACTTATGGCTACACCTTC. The chain joins TRBV4-1 to TRBJ1-2, with TRBD1 matching over 7 bases. The germline CDR1 and CDR2 sequences are MGHRA and YSYEKL. This CDR3 spans 15 amino acids. V gave up 1 base and J gave up 5 bases; unmatched junction bases: 7.

The chain recombines TRBV2 with TRBJ2-1; TRBD2 aligns across 10 bases. Per the germline V gene, CDR1 is SNHLY and CDR2 is FYNNEI. The trim removed 6 bases at V and 9 bases at J, leaving 11 bases unmatched. The CDR3 consists of 15 residues. CDR3 coding DNA: TGTGCCAGCAGGCTCGTGGATAGCGGGGGGAGTGAGCAGTTCTTC. It encodes CASRLVDSGGSEQFF.

In its sample, this clone was seen a few times. The rearrangement joins TRBV30 to TRBJ2-1; 9 positions agree with TRBD1. The germline gives CDR1 GTSNPN, CDR2 SVGIG (reference sequence). The CDR3 runs 12 residues. J lost 10 bases, V lost 2 bases, and 3 bases had no gene match. The CDR3 bases are TGTGCCTGGAGTAGAACAGGGGGCGAGCAGTTCTTC. Translating gives CAWSRTGGEQFF.

The gene calls are TRBV6-5 and TRBJ1-2, with D perhaps TRBD1 (6 bases). The CDR3 covers 14 residues. Trimming pared 4 bases from V and 3 bases from J, leaving 12 bases between. In germline, CDR1 is MNHEY, CDR2 SVGAGI. CDR3 sequence: CASSSGQRHYGYTF. In DNA, the CDR3 is TGTGCCAGCAGTTCTGGACAGCGGCACTATGGCTACACCTTC.

This clone was counted once. The chain combines TRBV6-4 with TRBJ1-1, with 8 bases lining up with TRBD1. The germline V gene encodes CDR1 MRHNA and CDR2 SNTAGT. The V segment lost 4 bases and the J segment 2 bases; nucleotides outside the gene matches: 6. CDR3 size: 15 residues. CDR3 DNA: TGTGCCAGCAGTGCATCTGGACAGGGAAACACTGAAGCTTTCTTT. The encoded protein is CASSASGQGNTEAFF.